The T cell receptor beta chain described here comes from a study of CD4 T cells in relation to SARS-CoV-2 and coronaviruses. Study-level information: Controls used an HIV-1 Nef peptide pool or no peptide.

On this clone itself: Its antigen is unidentified.

The CDR3 extends over 14 amino acids. V was pared by 0 bases and J by 12 bases, with 7 bases of the junction left unmatched. Germline CDR1 and CDR2: LGHDT and YNNKEL (reference sequence). The study's findings and limits: This crossreactivity analysis covered spike protein alone, no other viral proteins.

Unexposed donor CD4+ T cells date from 2011-2018, before the COVID-19 pandemic. After about 10 days of culture, CD4+ T cells were isolated. Only in-frame clones appear in the TCRdb table, and some are missing; sequencing was by immunoSEQ multiplex PCR. The table records approximately 25,000 clones, over 70% of them present only once. Sequences were obtained from CD4+ T cells from PBMCs, cultured in vitro. The clonotype was recovered from a human donor in good health. The chain uses TRBV3-1 (or the pseudogene TRBV3-2) and TRBJ2-1, with 8 bases lining up with TRBD1. Written as DNA, the CDR3 is TGTGCCAGCAGCCAAGATTCCATCGGGACAGGGCAGTTCTTC. It is translated as CASSQDSIGTGQFF.